The present T cell receptor beta chain was sequenced within a study of cytomegalovirus exposure and HLA in healthy donors. As to this clone: Its antigen is as yet unknown.

The CDR3 length is 12 residues. Germline lookup yields CDR1 MNHEY and CDR2 SVGAGI. The V and J ends lost 6 bases and 5 bases respectively, with 11 bases between them. Measured with immunoSEQ multiplex PCR; TCRdb has only the in-frame clones, and not every one. Among 200,000 to 300,000 clones listed, approximately 87% were seen once. Study-level results: According to reports, the classifier identified cytomegalovirus status with high specificity and sensitivity. That first-cohort TCR clusters tended to co-occur in the 120 or so validation repertoires was found in a later analysis.

The receptor was derived from a man aged 18 to 35 in good health and CMV-seronegative. The V gene is TRBV6-5, the J gene TRBJ2-7, with D possibly being TRBD2 (6 bases). Sequencing was performed on PBMCs. The CDR3 loop is CASRDPGDEQYF. CDR3 DNA: TGTGCCAGCAGGGACCCGGGGGACGAGCAGTACTTC.